This T cell receptor (beta chain) stems from a study of blood T cells in healthy people across ages. The V gene end was trimmed by 5 bases and the J gene end by 4 bases; junction bases not matched to a gene: 10. This CDR3 spans 15 amino acids. CDR1 is DFQATT, CDR2 SNEGSKA, per germline (reference sequence). PCR was performed a second time for about 7 to 11 cycles using a sample-barcoded 5' primer and a J-beta primer mix. TCRdb reprocessed the 5' RACE reads via MiXCR and lists one record per CDR3 protein. The sample lists more than 900,000 distinct CDR3 sequences, around 25% occurring once. These data were likewise used in another study, on T cells of mothers and their children.

The sequence came from a girl aged 2-10 years in good health. The specimen sequenced was blood. This chain uses TRBV20-1 with TRBJ2-4; 8 bases are shared with TRBD2. Here the CDR3 reads CSAPLAEKTKNIQYF. The DNA for the CDR3 is TGCAGTGCTCCACTAGCGGAGAAGACTAAAAACATTCAGTACTTC.